This entry lists 10 T cell receptor beta chains sequenced from one sample in a study of OX40 agonist ivuxolimab in advanced cancers. The protocol was immunoSEQ multiplex PCR, while the TCRdb copy is restricted to in-frame clones and leaves out a portion. The sample lists tens of thousands of clones; 70% to 90% were seen once. The specimen was CD4+ or CD8+ T cells sorted from blood, collected in a trial of the OX40 agonist ivuxolimab. The receptors were gathered from an adult with an advanced solid tumor such as melanoma, head and neck, liver or kidney cancer.

A single count supports this clone. This sequence joins TRBV11-2 and TRBJ2-5, with no clear D. CDR1 and CDR2 (germline): SGHAT, FQNNGV. The germline V and J ends were trimmed by 0 bases and 3 bases, with 11 bases remaining between them. CDR3 length: 15 amino acids. CDR3 in DNA: TGTGCCAGCAGCTTAGAACCCGGTGGAAAAGAGACCCAGTACTTC. Translated, it gives CASSLEPGGKETQYF.

The genes are TRBV27 and TRBJ2-7, with D unresolved. This CDR3 comprises 16 residues. V was shortened by 10 bases and J by 2 bases, with 24 bases between the two germline ends. Germline-derived CDR1 and CDR2 are MNHEY and SMNVEV (reference sequence). The CDR3 nucleotides are TGTGCCACCCCCCCTTGTAGAGGCTGGATCACCTACGAGCAGTACTTC. Translating gives CATPPCRGWITYEQYF.

V is TRBV7-3 and J is TRBJ2-3, with 11 bases aligning to TRBD2. After removal of 5 bases from V and 0 bases from J, the junction contained 4 bases not matched to a gene. Germline CDR1 and CDR2: SGHTA and FQGTGA. The CDR3 covers 16 residues. The CDR3 spells CASSPGLAVSTDTQYF. The CDR3 DNA is TGTGCCAGCAGCCCGGGACTAGCGGTGAGCACAGATACGCAGTATTTT.

This sequence joins TRBV25-1 and TRBJ1-1, with D tentatively TRBD1 (5 bases). CDR1 MGHDK and CDR2 SYGVNS come from the germline V gene. There are 15 residues in the CDR3. V shed 4 bases and J shed 3 bases, with 15 bases lying between them. The CDR3 DNA reads as TGTGCCAGCAGTGTAACGGGACGCACCCACACTGAAGCTTTCTTT. Protein sequence: CASSVTGRTHTEAFF. The full variable domain, completed using reference TRBV25-1 and TRBJ1-1, is EADIYQTPRYLVIGTGKKITLECSQTMGHDKMYWYQQDPGMELHLIHYSYGVNSTEKGDLSSESTVSRIRTEHFPLTLESARPSHTSQYLCASSVTGRTHTEAFFGQGTRLTVV.

In this sample, this clone turned up a few times. The CDR3 here is CASSVGSQVAGNTIYF. As DNA, the CDR3 is TGTGCCAGCAGCGTAGGGTCGCAGGTCGCTGGAAACACCATATATTTT. V is TRBV9 and J is TRBJ1-3; D gene ambiguous. Per germline, CDR1 SGDLS and CDR2 YYNGEE. The CDR3 is 16 amino acids. V lost 0 bases to trimming and J lost 2 bases, with 12 bases between them. The whole variable domain, remainder taken from reference TRBV9 and TRBJ1-3, is DSGVTQTPKHLITATGQRVTLRCSPRSGDLSVYWYQQSLDQGLQFLIQYYNGEERAKGNILERFSAQQFPDLHSELNLSSLELGDSALYFCASSVGSQVAGNTIYFGEGSWLTVV.

The V and J genes are TRBV9 and TRBJ1-1; no firm D call. CDR1 is SGDLS, CDR2 YYNGEE, per germline. The CDR3 runs to 13 residues. Deletions cut 0 bases from V and 4 bases from J, with 7 bases between. CDR3 sequence: CASSVVGTTEAFF. CDR3 in DNA: TGTGCCAGCAGCGTAGTGGGTACCACTGAAGCTTTCTTT. The full variable domain, in which reference TRBV9 and TRBJ1-1 provide the parts outside the CDR3, is DSGVTQTPKHLITATGQRVTLRCSPRSGDLSVYWYQQSLDQGLQFLIQYYNGEERAKGNILERFSAQQFPDLHSELNLSSLELGDSALYFCASSVVGTTEAFFGQGTRLTVV.

The J gene is TRBJ2-3, the V gene TRBV7-3, with D possibly TRBD2 on 6 matching bases. Germline V gene lookup returns CDR1 SGHTA and CDR2 FQGTGA. The V end was cut by 5 bases, the J end by 9 bases, with 12 bases between. CDR3 size: 12 residues. Here the CDR3 DNA reads TGTGCCAGCAGCCCCGGGGGTGGAACGCAGTATTTT. It is translated as CASSPGGGTQYF.

A single count supports this clone. The chain links TRBV30 to TRBJ2-1; D might be TRBD2 (6 bases). This CDR3 contains 13 residues. Germline CDR1 is GTSNPN and CDR2 is SVGIG (reference sequence). V was clipped by 4 bases and J by 5 bases, with 12 bases between them. CDR3 loop: CAWNGGRNNEQFF. In DNA form, the CDR3 reads TGTGCCTGGAATGGGGGGAGGAACAATGAGCAGTTCTTC.

The chain joins TRBV30 to TRBJ2-5; D uncertain. Trimming left V 1 base short and J 5 bases short, with 5 bases between. This CDR3 spans 11 amino acids. The germline V gene has CDR1 GTSNPN and CDR2 SVGIG (reference sequence). The DNA of the CDR3 is TGTGCCTGGAGTGCCTCTGAGACCCAGTACTTC. Translation gives CAWSASETQYF. The variable domain in full, with the rest retrieved from reference TRBV30 and TRBJ2-5, is SQTIHQWPATLVQPVGSPLSLECTVEGTSNPNLYWYRQAAGRGLQLLFYSVGIGQISSEVPQNLSASRPQDRQFILSSKKLLLSDSGFYLCAWSASETQYFGPGTRLLVL.

V gene TRBV7-2 combines with J gene TRBJ2-1, with TRBD2 matching 9 bases. The CDR3 is made up of 16 amino acids. Germline V CDR1 and CDR2: SGHTA, FQGNSA. With 2 bases clipped from V and 4 bases from J, the junction kept 6 bases outside the gene matches. CDR3 DNA: TGTGCCAGCAGCTTAAATGCGGGAGGGGTATACAATGAGCAGTTCTTC. Its translation is CASSLNAGGVYNEQFF. Drawing the rest from reference TRBV7-2 and TRBJ2-1, the complete variable domain is GAGVSQSPSNKVTEKGKDVELRCDPISGHTALYWYRQSLGQGLEFLIYFQGNSAPDKSGLPSDRFSAERTGGSVSTLTIQRTQQEDSAVYLCASSLNAGGVYNEQFFGPGTRLTVL.